The clone carrying this T cell receptor (beta chain) was detected only a few times. The antigen is undetermined. This same CDR3 is encoded by further DNA sequences in the sample. This CDR3 has 14 residues. Per germline, CDR1 SGHRS and CDR2 YFSETQ. Deletions cut 4 bases from V and 0 bases from J, with 8 bases between. This entry is derived from a study of cytomegalovirus exposure and HLA in healthy donors. The wider study: In an earlier analysis, around 120 million unique TCR beta sequences were found from about 180 million T cells. Roughly 85 million unique TCRs from HLA-typed donors were held in an early release of data.

PCR used 60 Vbeta primers and 13 Jbeta primers. Profiled with immunoSEQ multiplex PCR; TCRdb holds only in-frame clones, not every one. This sample has about 110,000 clones, with 76% found just once. General study findings and limits: Some 150 TCR beta chains were listed as cytomegalovirus-associated. Testing in vitro showed a few CMV-associated chains specific for CMV antigens.

Input material: PBMCs. The clonotype comes from a woman aged 45-60 years in good health and CMV-seropositive. This rearrangement joins TRBV5-1 to TRBJ1-5, with D unclear. DNA for the CDR3: TGCGCCAGCAGCCTTGAGGGTAGCAATCAGCCCCAGCATTTT. Encoded protein: CASSLEGSNQPQHF.